This TCR beta chain stems from a study of blood T cell repertoires in COVID-19 (dated by TCRdb to the early 2020s). With respect to the entire study: Collaborator samples came from the United States, Italy and Spain and covered acute and convalescent phases of COVID-19. Nearly every sample came with metadata listing a de-identified subject ID, COVID-19 status, age in years and sex. The material from the prospective study consisted of cDNA or gDNA derived from T cells, B-cell-depleted T cells, or PBMCs. Samples came from the ongoing ImmuneRACE study (first 160 participants) plus 1,254 subjects from 6 global collaborators. The repertoires were released in a freely available public database meant as a resource for research on the immune response to SARS-CoV-2. Where available, HLA class I and class II types were taken from metadata supplied by the sample provider and were not determined by assay-based typing. The dataset comprised deeply sampled blood TCRbeta repertoires from subjects exposed to, actively infected with, or recovered from COVID-19.

Whole blood was collected in K2EDTA tubes by collaborating institutions according to the institutions' own protocols. For TCRbeta analysis, collaborator samples were shipped as frozen whole blood, as isolated PBMCs, or as DNA extracted from either sample type. Trimming takes 5 bases off V and 11 bases off J; junction bases not matched to a gene: 6. According to the germline V gene, CDR1 reads SGHAT and CDR2 reads FQNNGV. Reading from cysteine to phenylalanine, the CDR3 counts 13 amino acids. The DNA shown is the 39-base CDR3, in frame from base 1. TCRbeta CDR3 regions were amplified from genomic DNA by means of the immunoSEQ Assay, a bias-controlled multiplex PCR. Per the source publication's procedure: The number of nucleated cells in each sample was estimated by amplification of reference gene primers within the assay. Sequence reads were collapsed and filtered to measure the absolute abundance of every unique TCRbeta CDR3 rearrangement. Productive Simpson clonality was computed per sample as the square root of Simpson's diversity index over productive rearrangements. TCRdb re-hosts the immuneACCESS table, in-frame sequences only. Its copies lack some clones; in the studies checked, an unresolved V gene accounts for under half of them, and the cause for the rest is not known. From that table come the V and J calls and clone size; the DNA was used to work out D and trimming. The sample yields roughly 66,000 clones; roughly nine tenths were counted once. Of the sample, 6% to 9.5% is held by the ten largest clones.

Paper-wide results and their limitations: The quantity of clinical and demographic metadata differed by source and by participant and was supplied without curation.

As concerns this clone: The antigen it binds to is not known. No base qualities exist here, and no much larger clone lies one base off it.

The sequence came from a human donor in a cohort sampled during active COVID-19. The chain is assembled from TRBV11-2 and TRBJ2-4; TRBD2 matches 10 bases in the middle. The sequenced material came from peripheral blood. The CDR3 protein: CASSMEREGLQYF. The DNA sequence is as follows: TGTGCCAGCAGCATGGAGCGGGAGGGCCTTCAGTACTTC.